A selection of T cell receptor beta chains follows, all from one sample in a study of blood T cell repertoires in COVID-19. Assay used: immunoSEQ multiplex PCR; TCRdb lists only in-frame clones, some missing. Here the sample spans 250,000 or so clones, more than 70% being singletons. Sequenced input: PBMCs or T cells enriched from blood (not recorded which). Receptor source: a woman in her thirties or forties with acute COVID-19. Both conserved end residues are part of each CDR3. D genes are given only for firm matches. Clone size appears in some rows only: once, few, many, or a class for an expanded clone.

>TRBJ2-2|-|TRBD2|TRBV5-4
CASSLGLAGGPAGELFF
TGTGCCAGCAGCTTAGGCCTAGCGGGGGGGCCGGCCGGGGAGCTGTTTTTT
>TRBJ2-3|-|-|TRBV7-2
CASSLFDYQTQYF
TGTGCCAGCAGCTTATTCGACTATCAAACGCAGTATTTT
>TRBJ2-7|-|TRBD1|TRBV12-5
CASGFGDRSSYEQYF
TGTGCTAGTGGTTTCGGGGACAGGTCCTCCTACGAGCAGTACTTC
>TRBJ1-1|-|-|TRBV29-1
CSVVHRVTEAFF
TGCAGCGTTGTTCACAGGGTCACTGAAGCTTTCTTT
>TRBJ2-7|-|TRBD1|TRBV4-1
CASSRGTAVAGYEQYF
TGCGCCAGCAGCCGAGGGACAGCTGTGGCTGGCTACGAGCAGTACTTC
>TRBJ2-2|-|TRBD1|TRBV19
CASSRETGQGAGELFF
TGTGCCAGTTCTCGAGAGACTGGACAGGGGGCCGGGGAGCTGTTTTTT
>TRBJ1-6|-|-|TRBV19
CASRFVENNSPLHF
TGTGCCAGTAGGTTCGTAGAGAATAATTCACCCCTCCACTTT
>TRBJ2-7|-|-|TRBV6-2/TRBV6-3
CASSYSDTATYEQYF
TGTGCCAGCAGTTACTCGGATACAGCAACCTACGAGCAGTACTTC
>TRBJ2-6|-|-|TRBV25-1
CASSEPGAGANVLTF
TGTGCCAGCAGTGAGCCCGGGGCTGGGGCCAACGTCCTGACTTTC
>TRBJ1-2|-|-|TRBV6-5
CASSQGNYGYTF
TGTGCCAGCTCCCAGGGCAACTATGGCTACACCTTC
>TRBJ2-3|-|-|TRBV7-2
CASSFQGGADTQYF
TGTGCCAGCAGTTTTCAGGGGGGAGCAGATACGCAGTATTTT
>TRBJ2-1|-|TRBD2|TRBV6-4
CASSDSRTSGVGEQFF
TGTGCCAGCAGTGACTCGAGGACTAGCGGGGTAGGAGAGCAGTTCTTC
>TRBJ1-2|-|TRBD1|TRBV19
CASSITTGGSYGYTF
TGTGCCAGTAGTATAACGACAGGGGGCAGCTATGGCTACACCTTC
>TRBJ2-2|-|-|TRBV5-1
CASSLGGSGRTGELFF
TGCGCCAGCAGCTTGGGAGGCTCTGGGAGGACCGGGGAGCTGTTTTTT
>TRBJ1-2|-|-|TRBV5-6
CASSSDFGYTF
TGTGCCAGCAGCTCGGACTTTGGCTACACCTTC
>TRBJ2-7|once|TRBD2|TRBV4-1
CASSQRITAGETYEQYF
TGCGCCAGCAGCCAGAGAATAACAGCGGGGGAAACTTACGAGCAGTACTTC
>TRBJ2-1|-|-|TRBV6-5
CASRKRQYYEQFF
TGTGCCAGCAGAAAGCGCCAATATTATGAGCAGTTCTTC
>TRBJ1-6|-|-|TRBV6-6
CASSLGGVAYNSPLHF
TGTGCCAGCAGCCTCGGGGGGGTAGCTTATAATTCACCCCTCCACTTT
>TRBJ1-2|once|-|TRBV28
CASSLRQNYGYTF
TGTGCCAGCAGTCTTCGACAGAACTATGGCTACACCTTC
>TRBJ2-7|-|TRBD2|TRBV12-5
CASGRGGSYEQYF
TGTGCTAGTGGTCGGGGGGGGTCCTACGAGCAGTACTTC
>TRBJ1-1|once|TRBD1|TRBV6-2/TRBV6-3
CASSTGQGNTEAFF
TGTGCCAGCAGCACGGGACAGGGGAACACTGAAGCTTTCTTT
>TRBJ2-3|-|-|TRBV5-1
CASSLPGDTQYF
TGCGCCAGCAGCTTGCCGGGAGATACGCAGTATTTT
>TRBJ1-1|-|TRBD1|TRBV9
CASSFGQGNTEAFF
TGTGCCAGCAGTTTCGGACAGGGGAACACTGAAGCTTTCTTT
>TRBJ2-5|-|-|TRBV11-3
CASSSGSGETQYF
TGTGCCAGCAGCTCAGGGTCTGGAGAGACCCAGTACTTC
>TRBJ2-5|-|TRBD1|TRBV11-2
CASSLPGQLQETQYF
TGTGCCAGCAGCTTACCGGGACAGCTCCAAGAGACCCAGTACTTC
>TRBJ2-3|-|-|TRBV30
CAWSGPDSPSTDTQYF
TGTGCCTGGAGTGGCCCGGACAGCCCTAGCACAGATACGCAGTATTTT
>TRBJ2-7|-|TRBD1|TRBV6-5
CATKQGPLYYEQYF
TGTGCCACCAAACAGGGGCCGTTATACTACGAGCAGTACTTC
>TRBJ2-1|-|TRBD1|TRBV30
CAWTPRTGEQFF
TGTGCCTGGACACCACGGACAGGGGAGCAGTTCTTC
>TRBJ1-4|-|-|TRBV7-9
CASSPEGTVEKLFF
TGTGCCAGCAGCCCGGAAGGGACTGTTGAAAAACTGTTTTTT
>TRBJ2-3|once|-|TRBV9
CASSVVGDWSTDTQYF
TGTGCCAGCAGCGTAGTGGGGGACTGGAGCACAGATACGCAGTATTTT
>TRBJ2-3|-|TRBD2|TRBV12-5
CASGLGLAGVDTQYF
TGTGCTAGTGGTCTGGGACTAGCGGGAGTGGATACGCAGTATTTT
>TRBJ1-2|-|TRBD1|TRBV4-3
CASSQRQGADQNGYTF
TGCGCCAGCAGCCAACGACAGGGGGCTGACCAGAATGGCTACACCTTC
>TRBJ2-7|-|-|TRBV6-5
CAASQATYEQYF
TGTGCCGCCAGCCAGGCTACCTACGAGCAGTACTTC
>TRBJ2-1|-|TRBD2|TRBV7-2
CASSPRLAGGPGEQFF
TGTGCCAGCAGCCCCCGACTAGCGGGGGGGCCCGGTGAGCAGTTCTTC
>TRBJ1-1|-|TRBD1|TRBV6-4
CASSSGTEAEAFF
TGTGCCAGCAGTTCCGGGACAGAGGCTGAAGCTTTCTTT
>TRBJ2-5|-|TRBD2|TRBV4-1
CASSQVVQAGVETQYF
TGCGCCAGCAGCCAGGTTGTACAAGCGGGAGTCGAGACCCAGTACTTC
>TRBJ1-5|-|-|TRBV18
CASSSGRYQPQHF
TGTGCCAGCTCAAGCGGACGGTATCAGCCCCAGCATTTT
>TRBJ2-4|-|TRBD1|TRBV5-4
CASSGQGAETGAKNIQYF
TGTGCCAGCAGCGGACAGGGGGCGGAAACGGGGGCCAAAAACATTCAGTACTTC
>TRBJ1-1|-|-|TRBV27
CASSHYPSTGRTEAFF
TGTGCCAGCAGCCATTATCCCTCGACAGGCCGAACTGAAGCTTTCTTT
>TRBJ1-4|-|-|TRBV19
CASSMARYGEKLFF
TGTGCCAGTAGTATGGCCAGGTACGGTGAAAAACTGTTTTTT
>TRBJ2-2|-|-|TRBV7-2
CASSLGGVWHRAGELFF
TGTGCCAGCAGCTTAGGGGGGGTATGGCATCGGGCCGGGGAGCTGTTTTTT
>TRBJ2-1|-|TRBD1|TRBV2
CASRAGTGRANEQFF
TGTGCCAGCAGAGCCGGGACAGGGAGAGCCAATGAGCAGTTCTTC
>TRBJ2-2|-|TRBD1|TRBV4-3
CASSQDRGQWELFF
TGCGCCAGCAGCCAAGACAGGGGGCAATGGGAGCTGTTTTTT
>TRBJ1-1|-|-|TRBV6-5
CASRPSWSTEAFF
TGTGCCAGCAGACCATCCTGGAGCACTGAAGCTTTCTTT
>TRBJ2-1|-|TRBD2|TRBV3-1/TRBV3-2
CASSPTSGTGEQFF
TGTGCCAGCAGCCCGACTAGCGGGACAGGGGAGCAGTTCTTC
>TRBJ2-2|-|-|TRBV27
CASARDTSNTGELFF
TGTGCCAGCGCCAGGGACACGTCGAACACCGGGGAGCTGTTTTTT
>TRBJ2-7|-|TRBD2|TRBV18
CASSPGLVSYEQYF
TGTGCCAGCTCACCAGGACTAGTATCCTACGAGCAGTACTTC
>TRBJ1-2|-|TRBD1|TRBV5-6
CASSLATGRGHSYGYTF
TGTGCCAGCAGCTTGGCGACGGGCAGGGGGCATAGCTATGGCTACACCTTC
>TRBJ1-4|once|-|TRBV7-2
CASSYGGSTNEKLFF
TGTGCCAGCAGCTACGGGGGTTCCACTAATGAAAAACTGTTTTTT